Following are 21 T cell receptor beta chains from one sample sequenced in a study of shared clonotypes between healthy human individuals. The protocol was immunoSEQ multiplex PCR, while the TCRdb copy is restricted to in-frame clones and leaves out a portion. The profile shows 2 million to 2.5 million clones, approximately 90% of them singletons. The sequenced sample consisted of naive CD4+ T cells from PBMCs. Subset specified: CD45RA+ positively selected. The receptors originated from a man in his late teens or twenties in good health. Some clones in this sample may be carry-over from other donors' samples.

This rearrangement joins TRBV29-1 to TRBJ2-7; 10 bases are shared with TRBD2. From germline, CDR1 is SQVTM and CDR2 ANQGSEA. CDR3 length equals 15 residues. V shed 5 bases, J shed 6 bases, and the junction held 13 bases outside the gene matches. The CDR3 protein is CSVRPLAGASGEQYF. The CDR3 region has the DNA TGCAGCGTTCGACCCCTAGCGGGAGCGTCCGGCGAGCAGTACTTC.

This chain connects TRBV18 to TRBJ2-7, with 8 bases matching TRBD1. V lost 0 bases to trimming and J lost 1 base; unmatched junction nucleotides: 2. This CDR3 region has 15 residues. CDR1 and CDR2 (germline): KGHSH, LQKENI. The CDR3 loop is CASSPPGDRSYEQYF. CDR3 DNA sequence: TGTGCCAGCTCACCACCGGGGGACAGGTCCTACGAGCAGTACTTC.

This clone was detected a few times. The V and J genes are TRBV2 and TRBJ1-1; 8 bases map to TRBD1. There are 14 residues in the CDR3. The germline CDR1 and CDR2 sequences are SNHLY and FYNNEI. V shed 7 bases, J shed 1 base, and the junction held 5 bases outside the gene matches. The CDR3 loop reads CASTRTGTNTEAFF. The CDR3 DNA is TGTGCCAGCACTCGGACAGGGACGAACACTGAAGCTTTCTTT. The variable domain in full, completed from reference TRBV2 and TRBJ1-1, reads EPEVTQTPSHQVTQMGQEVILRCVPISNHLYFYWYRQILGQKVEFLVSFYNNEISEKSEIFDDQFSVERPDGSNFTLKIRSTKLEDSAMYFCASTRTGTNTEAFFGQGTRLTVV.

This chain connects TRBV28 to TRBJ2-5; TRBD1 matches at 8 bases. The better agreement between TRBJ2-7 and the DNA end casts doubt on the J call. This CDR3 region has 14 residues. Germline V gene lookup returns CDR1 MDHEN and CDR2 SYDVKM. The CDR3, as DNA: TGTGCCAGCCAGGCCGACAGGGGTACCTACGAGCAGTACTTC. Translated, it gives CASQADRGTYEQYF.

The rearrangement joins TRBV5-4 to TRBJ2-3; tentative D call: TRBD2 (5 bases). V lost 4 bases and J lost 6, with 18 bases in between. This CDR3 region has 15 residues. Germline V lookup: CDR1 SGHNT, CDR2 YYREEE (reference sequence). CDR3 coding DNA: TGTGCCAGCAGCCTGGCGGGCGGAAGGACGGATACGCAGTATTTT. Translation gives CASSLAGGRTDTQYF.

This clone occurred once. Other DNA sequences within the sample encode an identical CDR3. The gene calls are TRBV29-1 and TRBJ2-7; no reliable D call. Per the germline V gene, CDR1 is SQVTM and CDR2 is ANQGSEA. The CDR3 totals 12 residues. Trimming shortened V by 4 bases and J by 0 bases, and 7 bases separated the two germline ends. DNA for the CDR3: TGCAGCGTTGGGGTGAGCTCCTACGAGCAGTACTTC. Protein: CSVGVSSYEQYF.

The CDR3 region has the DNA TGTGCCAGCAGACTGAACAGACTGAACACTGAAGCTTTCTTT. Its translation is CASRLNRLNTEAFF. The chain is built from TRBV28 and TRBJ1-1; D uncertain. The CDR3 consists of 14 residues. Trimming shortened V by 6 bases and J by 0 bases, and 11 bases separated the two germline ends. The germline gives CDR1 MDHEN, CDR2 SYDVKM.

CDR3 DNA: TGTGCCAGCAGCCAAAAACAGATAGAGGGTTACAATGAGCAGTTCTTC. Translation: CASSQKQIEGYNEQFF. The chain recombines TRBV14 with TRBJ2-1, with D possibly TRBD2 on 5 matching bases. CDR1 SGHDN and CDR2 FVKESK come from the germline V gene. V was clipped by 2 bases and J by 4 bases, with 15 bases between them. The CDR3 extends over 16 amino acids.

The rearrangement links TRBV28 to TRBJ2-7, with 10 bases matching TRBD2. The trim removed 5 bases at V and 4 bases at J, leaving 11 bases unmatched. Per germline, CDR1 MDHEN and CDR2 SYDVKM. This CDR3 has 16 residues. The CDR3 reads CASSTSGASAEYEQYF. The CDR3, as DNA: TGTGCCAGCAGTACTAGCGGGGCCTCCGCGGAGTACGAGCAGTACTTC.

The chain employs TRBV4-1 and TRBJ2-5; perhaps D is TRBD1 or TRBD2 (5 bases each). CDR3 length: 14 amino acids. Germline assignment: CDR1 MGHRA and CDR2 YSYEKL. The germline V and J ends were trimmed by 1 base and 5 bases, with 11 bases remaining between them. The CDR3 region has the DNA TGCGCCAGCAGCCAAGCCGGGGCCCCCGAGACCCAGTACTTC. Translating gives CASSQAGAPETQYF.

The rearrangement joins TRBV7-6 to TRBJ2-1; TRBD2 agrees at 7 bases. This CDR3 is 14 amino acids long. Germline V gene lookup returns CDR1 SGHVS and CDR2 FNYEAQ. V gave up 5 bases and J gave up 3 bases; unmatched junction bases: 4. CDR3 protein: CASSRRGDYNEQFF. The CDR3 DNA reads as TGTGCCAGCAGCCGCCGGGGGGACTACAATGAGCAGTTCTTC.

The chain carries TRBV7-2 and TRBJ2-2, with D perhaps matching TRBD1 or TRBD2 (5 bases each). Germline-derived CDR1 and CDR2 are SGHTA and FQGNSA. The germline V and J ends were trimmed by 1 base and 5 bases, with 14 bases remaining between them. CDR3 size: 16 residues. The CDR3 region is CASSLGGPTQTGELFF. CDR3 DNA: TGTGCCAGCAGCTTAGGGGGACCGACACAGACCGGGGAGCTGTTTTTT.

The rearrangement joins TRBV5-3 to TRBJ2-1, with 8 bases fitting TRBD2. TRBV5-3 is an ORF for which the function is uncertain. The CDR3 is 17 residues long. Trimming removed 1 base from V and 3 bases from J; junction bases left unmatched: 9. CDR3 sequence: CARSLKASSGFYNEQFF. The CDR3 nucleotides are TGTGCCAGAAGCTTGAAGGCCTCTAGCGGGTTCTACAATGAGCAGTTCTTC.

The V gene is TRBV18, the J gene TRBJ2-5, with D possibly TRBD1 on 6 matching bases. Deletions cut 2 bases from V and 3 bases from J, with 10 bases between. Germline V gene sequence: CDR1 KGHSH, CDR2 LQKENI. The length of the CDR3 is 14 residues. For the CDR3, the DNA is TGTGCCAGCTCACCATTCCGGACAGAAGAGACCCAGTACTTC. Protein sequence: CASSPFRTEETQYF.

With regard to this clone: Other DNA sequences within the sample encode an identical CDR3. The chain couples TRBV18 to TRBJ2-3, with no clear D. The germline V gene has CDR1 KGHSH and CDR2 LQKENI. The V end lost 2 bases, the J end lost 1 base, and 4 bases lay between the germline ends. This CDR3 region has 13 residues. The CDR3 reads CASSPSGTDTQYF. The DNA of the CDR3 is TGTGCCAGCTCACCATCGGGCACAGATACGCAGTATTTT.

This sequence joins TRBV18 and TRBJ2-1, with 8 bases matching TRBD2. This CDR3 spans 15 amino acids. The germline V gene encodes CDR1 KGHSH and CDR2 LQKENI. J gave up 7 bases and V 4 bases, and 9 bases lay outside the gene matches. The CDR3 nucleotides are TGTGCCAGCTCACTTTTAGCGGGATCGGATAATGAGCAGTTCTTC. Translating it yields CASSLLAGSDNEQFF.

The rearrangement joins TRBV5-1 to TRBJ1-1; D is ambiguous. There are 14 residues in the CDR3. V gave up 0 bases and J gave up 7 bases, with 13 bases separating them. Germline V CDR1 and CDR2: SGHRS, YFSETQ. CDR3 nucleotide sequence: TGCGCCAGCAGCTTGGCTCCCTTCGGGCGTGAAGCTTTCTTT. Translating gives CASSLAPFGREAFF.

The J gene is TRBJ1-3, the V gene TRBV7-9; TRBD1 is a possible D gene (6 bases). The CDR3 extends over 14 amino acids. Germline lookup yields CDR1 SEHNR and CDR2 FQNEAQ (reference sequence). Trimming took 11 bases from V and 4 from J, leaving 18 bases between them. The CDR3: CAAARGPSGNTIYF. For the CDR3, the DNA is TGTGCCGCGGCCAGGGGCCCCTCAGGAAACACCATATATTTT.

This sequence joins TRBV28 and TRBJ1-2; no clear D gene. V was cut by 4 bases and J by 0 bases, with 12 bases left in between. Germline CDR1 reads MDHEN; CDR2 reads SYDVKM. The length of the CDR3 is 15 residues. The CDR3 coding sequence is TGTGCCAGCAGTTCCCGGGAAGGAGCTAACTATGGCTACACCTTC. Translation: CASSSREGANYGYTF.

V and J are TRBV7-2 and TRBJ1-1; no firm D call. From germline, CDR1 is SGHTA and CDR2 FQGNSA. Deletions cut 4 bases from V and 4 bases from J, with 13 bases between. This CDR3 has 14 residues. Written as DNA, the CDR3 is TGTGCCAGCAGCTCTAGATCCCGAACCACTGAAGCTTTCTTT. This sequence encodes CASSSRSRTTEAFF.

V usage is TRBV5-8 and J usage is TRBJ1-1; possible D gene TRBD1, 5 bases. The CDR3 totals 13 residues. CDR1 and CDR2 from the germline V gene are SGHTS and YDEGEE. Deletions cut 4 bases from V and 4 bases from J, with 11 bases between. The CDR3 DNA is TGTGCCAGCAGCATGGGGCGCCGCACTGAAGCTTTCTTT. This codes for CASSMGRRTEAFF.